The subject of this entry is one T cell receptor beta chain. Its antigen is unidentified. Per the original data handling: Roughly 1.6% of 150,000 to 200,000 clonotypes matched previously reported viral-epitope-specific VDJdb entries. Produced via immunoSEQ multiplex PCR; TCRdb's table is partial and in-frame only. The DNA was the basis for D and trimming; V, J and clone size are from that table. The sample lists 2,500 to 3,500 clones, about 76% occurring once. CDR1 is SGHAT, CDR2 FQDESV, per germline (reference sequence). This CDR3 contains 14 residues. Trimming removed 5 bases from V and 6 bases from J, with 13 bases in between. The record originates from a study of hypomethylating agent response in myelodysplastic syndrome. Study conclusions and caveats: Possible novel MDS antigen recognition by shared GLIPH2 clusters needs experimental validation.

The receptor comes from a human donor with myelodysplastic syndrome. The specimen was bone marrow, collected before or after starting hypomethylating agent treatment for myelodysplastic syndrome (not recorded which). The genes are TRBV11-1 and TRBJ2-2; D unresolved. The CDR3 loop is CASSPGLGAGELFF. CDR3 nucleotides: TGTGCCAGCAGCCCCGGGCTGGGCGCCGGGGAGCTGTTTTTT. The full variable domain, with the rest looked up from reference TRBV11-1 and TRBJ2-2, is EAEVAQSPRYKITEKSQAVAFWCDPISGHATLYWYRQILGQGPELLVQFQDESVVDDSQLPKDRFSAERLKGVDSTLKIQPAELGDSAMYLCASSPGLGAGELFFGEGSRLTVL.